The 18 T cell receptor beta chains presented below share a single source sample, sequenced in a study of T-cell memory formation after mild COVID-19. TCRdb processed the 5' RACE reads anew with MiXCR; each CDR3 protein has one entry. The sample contains just over 200,000 distinct CDR3 sequences, just over 9.5% of which appear only once. Sequenced: PBMCs or a T cell subset sorted from them (not recorded which). These TCRs come from a man aged 18 to 29 who had mild COVID-19 (a few samples of this study predate the infection). Cell type and time point are not known.

Regarding this clonotype: One junction end disagrees with the germline gene, perhaps due to a read error. The chain joins TRBV2 to TRBJ2-7; D might be TRBD2 (5 bases). CDR1 is SNHLY and CDR2 is FYNNEI in the germline V gene. CDR3 length: 11 residues. CDR3 DNA sequence: TGTGCCAGCAGTCAAGCGGACGAGCAGTACTTC. Translating gives CASSQADEQYF.

V is TRBV7-2 and J is TRBJ1-3; unclear D gene. This CDR3 contains 15 residues. Germline CDR1 and CDR2: SGHTA and FQGNSA. V lost 0 bases and J 0 bases, leaving 6 bases between the germline ends. CDR3 protein: CASSLAALSGNTIYF. CDR3 sequence (DNA): TGTGCCAGCAGCTTAGCGGCCCTCTCTGGAAACACCATATATTTT. The whole variable domain, filled in from reference TRBV7-2 and TRBJ1-3, reads GAGVSQSPSNKVTEKGKDVELRCDPISGHTALYWYRQSLGQGLEFLIYFQGNSAPDKSGLPSDRFSAERTGGSVSTLTIQRTQQEDSAVYLCASSLAALSGNTIYFGEGSWLTVV.

This clonotype appeared a few times. The chain employs TRBV6-6 and TRBJ1-1; D not certain. The germline V gene encodes CDR1 MNHNY and CDR2 SVGAGI (reference sequence). The CDR3 totals 13 residues. V lost 5 bases and J 0 bases, leaving 7 bases between the germline ends. The CDR3 here is CASSDNLNTEAFF. The DNA for the CDR3 is TGTGCCAGCAGTGACAACTTGAACACTGAAGCTTTCTTT.

The chain joins TRBV12-3 or TRBV12-4 to TRBJ1-3; D unresolved. The germline V and J ends were trimmed by 3 bases and 0 bases, with 6 bases remaining between them. The CDR3 covers 14 residues. Here the CDR3 DNA reads TGTGCCAGCAGTTTGCAGGTCTCTGGAAACACCATATATTTT. As protein: CASSLQVSGNTIYF.

CDR3 in DNA: TGCGCCAGCAGCCAAGTGACGGGGGCTAGCTACGAGCAGTACTTC. Protein: CASSQVTGASYEQYF. The J gene is TRBJ2-7, the V gene TRBV4-3, with D perhaps matching TRBD1 or TRBD2 (6 bases each). There are 15 residues in the CDR3. Trimming took 1 base from V and 3 from J, leaving 13 bases between them. Per the germline V gene, CDR1 is LGHNA and CDR2 is YSLEER.

The CDR3 nucleotides are TGTGCCAGCAGCCTCCCTAGCGGGGGCGAGACCCAGTACTTC. As protein: CASSLPSGGETQYF. The rearrangement joins TRBV3-1 to TRBJ2-5; 10 nucleotides match TRBD2. The CDR3 extends over 14 amino acids. Per germline, CDR1 LGHDT and CDR2 YNNKEL (reference sequence). V lost 4 bases to trimming and J lost 5 bases; unmatched junction nucleotides: 4.

Ten or more counts support this clonotype. The chain uses TRBV4-1 and TRBJ2-4; perhaps D is TRBD1 or TRBD2 (5 bases each). Between the trimmed V and J ends, which lost 1 base and 1 base, there was a span of 5 bases. The CDR3 runs 14 residues. Germline V CDR1 and CDR2: MGHRA, YSYEKL. This chain's CDR3 is CASSQGGAKNIQYF. The CDR3 bases are TGCGCCAGCAGCCAAGGGGGGGCCAAAAACATTCAGTACTTC.

The chain has TRBV4-3 and TRBJ2-3, with D maybe TRBD2 (7 bases). CDR3 size: 15 residues. V lost 4 bases to trimming and J lost 5 bases, with 16 bases between them. From germline, CDR1 is LGHNA and CDR2 YSLEER. The DNA for the CDR3 is TGCGCCAGCAGCCGAGACGGGGGGCCGGGAGATACGCAGTATTTT. Translating gives CASSRDGGPGDTQYF.

This clonotype was detected only a few times. V usage is TRBV5-5 and J usage is TRBJ2-2; D is ambiguous. The CDR3 is 17 amino acids. Trimming cost V 0 bases and J 3 bases, with 15 bases left between them. CDR1 is SGHKS and CDR2 is YYEKEE in the germline V gene (reference sequence). The CDR3 sequence is CASSLGPRADYTGELFF. CDR3 coding DNA: TGTGCCAGCAGCTTGGGCCCACGGGCAGACTACACCGGGGAGCTGTTTTTT.

Many counts were recorded for this clonotype. The rearrangement joins TRBV5-4 to TRBJ2-1; 9 nucleotides agree with TRBD2. The ends lost 4 bases at V and 8 bases at J; junction bases unmatched: 13. The germline V gene has CDR1 SGHNT and CDR2 YYREEE (reference sequence). The length of the CDR3 is 16 residues. CDR3 amino acids: CASSTGALAGVDEQFF. For the CDR3, the DNA is TGTGCCAGCAGCACCGGAGCACTAGCGGGTGTCGATGAGCAGTTCTTC.

The chain links TRBV5-1 to TRBJ2-1, with D perhaps TRBD1 or TRBD2 (5 bases each). The germline V gene encodes CDR1 SGHRS and CDR2 YFSETQ. CDR3 length: 15 amino acids. V shed 2 bases and J shed 6 bases, with 15 bases lying between them. CDR3 DNA: TGCGCCAGCAGCTTTACCGGGACCCAGGGCAATGAGCAGTTCTTC. Encoded protein: CASSFTGTQGNEQFF.

This clonotype was counted many times. The V and J genes are TRBV6-5 and TRBJ1-2, with TRBD1 as a possible D gene (6 bases). This CDR3 contains 13 residues. V was trimmed by 5 bases and J by 7 bases, leaving 14 bases between them. The germline CDR1 and CDR2 sequences are MNHEY and SVGAGI. This CDR3 reads CASSNTGLGGYTF. CDR3 in DNA: TGTGCCAGCAGTAATACAGGGTTGGGTGGCTACACCTTC.

This clonotype was picked up a small number of times. This chain connects TRBV3-1 to TRBJ2-2, with TRBD2 matching over 7 bases. The CDR3 spans 16 residues. The junction had 9 bases not matched to a gene; V was cut back by 1 base and J by 7 bases. In germline, CDR1 is LGHDT, CDR2 YNNKEL (reference sequence). The CDR3 sequence is CASSQVGGRKFGELFF. The CDR3 region has the DNA TGTGCCAGCAGCCAAGTCGGGGGGAGAAAGTTCGGGGAGCTGTTTTTT.

The chain employs TRBV5-1 and TRBJ2-2; 7 bases agree with TRBD2. There are 13 residues in the CDR3. V trimming: 4 bases; J trimming: 7 bases; junction bases outside the gene matches: 4. Germline CDR1 SGHRS, CDR2 YFSETQ. This CDR3 reads CASSPLAVGELFF. CDR3 in DNA: TGCGCCAGCAGCCCCCTAGCGGTCGGGGAGCTGTTTTTT.

There are many counts of this clonotype. This CDR3 reads CASSFTGGGELFF. CDR3 in DNA: TGTGCCAGCAGCTTTACCGGAGGAGGGGAGCTGTTTTTT. This rearrangement joins TRBV7-3 to TRBJ2-2; maybe TRBD2 (5 bases). The CDR3 sequence is 13 residues long. Trimming stripped 3 bases from V and 8 bases from J, with 10 bases between. Looked up from germline, CDR1 is SGHTA and CDR2 is FQGTGA. Variable domain in full (rest from reference TRBV7-3 and TRBJ2-2): GAGVSQTPSNKVTEKGKYVELRCDPISGHTALYWYRQSLGQGPEFLIYFQGTGAADDSGLPNDRFFAVRPEGSVSTLKIQRTERGDSAVYLCASSFTGGGELFFGEGSRLTVL.

This clonotype was picked up a small number of times. CDR3 residues: CASRVGQGEANTEAFF. The CDR3 coding sequence is TGTGCCAGCAGGGTGGGACAGGGGGAAGCGAACACTGAAGCTTTCTTT. The chain recombines TRBV6-6 with TRBJ1-1; 11 bases map to TRBD1. The ends lost 6 bases at V and 1 base at J; junction bases unmatched: 7. CDR3 length: 16 residues. Germline V gene lookup returns CDR1 MNHNY and CDR2 SVGAGI (reference sequence).

This clonotype was counted only a few times. The gene calls are TRBV10-2 and TRBJ2-1; 8 nucleotides line up with TRBD2. Unmatched junction bases numbered 10, after V lost 4 bases and J lost 8 bases. The CDR3 runs to 15 residues. Germline V gene lookup returns CDR1 WSHSY and CDR2 SAAADI. The CDR3 bases are TGCGCCAGCAGTGGGACGGGGGGGTTCGGCCATGAGCAGTTCTTC. Translated: CASSGTGGFGHEQFF.

The chain employs TRBV19 and TRBJ1-2; 7 nucleotides line up with TRBD1. The CDR3 extends over 14 amino acids. V lost 7 bases, J lost 1 base, and 6 bases stayed unmatched. Germline CDR1 is LNHDA and CDR2 is SQIVND (reference sequence). The CDR3 reads CASIPTGLNYGYTF. The CDR3 DNA is TGTGCCAGTATTCCGACAGGGCTTAACTATGGCTACACCTTC.